Below, one T cell receptor (beta chain) is given with its context. The data stem from a study of T cell changes during pregnancy in multiple sclerosis. The CDR3 length is 17 residues. The J segment lost 2 bases and the V segment lost 4 bases, leaving 10 bases of the junction unmatched. CDR1 is SGHVS and CDR2 is FQNEAQ in the germline V gene. The repertoire was sequenced with immunoSEQ multiplex PCR; TCRdb's copy has only in-frame clones and lacks some. Seen here are tens of thousands of clones, around 96% observed once, and the top ten hold 2% to 2.5%. The sequences come from CD8+ T cells from peripheral blood mononuclear cells, collected after pregnancy. This TCR derives from a female donor with multiple sclerosis, enrolled in a pregnancy study. This sequence joins TRBV7-8 and TRBJ1-5; 8 positions match TRBD1. The DNA of the CDR3 is TGTGCCAGCAGCTCCCGACAGGGGAGTGGCGGCAATCAGCCCCAGCATTTT. It is translated as CASSSRQGSGGNQPQHF. Using reference TRBV7-8 and TRBJ1-5 for the parts outside the CDR3, the full variable domain is GAGVSQSPRYKVAKRGQDVALRCDPISGHVSLFWYQQALGQGPEFLTYFQNEAQLDKSGLPSDRFFAERPEGSVSTLKIQRTQQEDSAVYLCASSSRQGSGGNQPQHFGDGTRLSIL.